A selection of T cell receptor beta chains follows, all from one sample in a study of identical twins. Via MiXCR, TCRdb re-called the 5' RACE reads, giving one row per CDR3 protein. This table has 470,000 or so distinct CDR3 sequences, approximately 24% appearing once. The data were also submitted as part of a second study, on T cells expressing NK-cell markers.

The sample was CD4+ T cells sorted from blood. Receptors originate from a woman younger than 30 in good health. Each CDR3 is given with its conserved first and last residue. The D gene is left open where the match is weak. Some rows have no size entry. The others give once, few or many, or a class for an expanded clone.

>TRBJ1-1|TRBV7-2|NA|NA
TGTGCCAGCAGCCGGACAGTGCGGAACACTGAAGCTTTCTTT
CASSRTVRNTEAFF
>TRBJ2-1|TRBV11-3|TRBD1|NA
TGTGCCAGCAGCTTAGGGGCAGGGGGAAGGGGTGAGCAGTTCTTC
CASSLGAGGRGEQFF
>TRBJ1-2|TRBV20-1|TRBD1|NA
TGCAGTGCTAGAACAGGGGGACTTGGCTACACCTTC
CSARTGGLGYTF
>TRBJ1-6|TRBV6-5|NA|few
TGTGCCAGCAGTTACTCGACGGGGAGGCGGTCACCCCTCCACTTT
CASSYSTGRRSPLHF
>TRBJ2-1|TRBV20-1|NA|few
TGCAGTGCTGACCCCCAGAGTAATGAGCAGTTCTTC
CSADPQSNEQFF
>TRBJ2-1|TRBV5-1|NA|few
TGCGCCAGCAGCTTCAGGGGGGGCGTTAATGAGCAGTTCTTC
CASSFRGGVNEQFF
>TRBJ2-6|TRBV27|NA|NA
TGTGCCAGCACCCCCCGAGGGTCTGGGGCCAACGTCCTGACTTTC
CASTPRGSGANVLTF
>TRBJ2-7|TRBV6-2/TRBV6-3|TRBD2|few
TGTGCCAGCAGTTACAGAAGCGGGAGGAACGAGCAGTACTTC
CASSYRSGRNEQYF
>TRBJ1-2|TRBV6-1|NA|NA
TGTGCCAGCACCCTAGCCCTGGCGGGGGGTGGTATCTATGGCTACACCTTC
CASTLALAGGGIYGYTF
>TRBJ2-5|TRBV10-3|NA|NA
TGTGCCATCGGGCGAGGGCTTGAAGAGACCCAGTACTTC
CAIGRGLEETQYF
>TRBJ1-4|TRBV10-3|NA|NA
NA
CAISEPLQLMKNCFF
>TRBJ2-3|TRBV7-3|TRBD2|NA
TGTGCCAGCAGCCCGTTAGCGGGGGGCTTAAATACGCAGTATTTT
CASSPLAGGLNTQYF
>TRBJ2-1|TRBV5-1|NA|few
TGCGCCAGCAGCTTGGGACAGCAAAATGAGCAGTTCTTC
CASSLGQQNEQFF
>TRBJ2-1|TRBV7-2|NA|few
TGTGCCAGCAGCCGGAGGGTCCAGCAGTTCTTC
CASSRRVQQFF
>TRBJ2-3|TRBV6-5|NA|NA
TGTGCCAGCAGTTACTCCAGACCAACAGATACGCAGTATTTT
CASSYSRPTDTQYF
>TRBJ2-7|TRBV20-1|TRBD1|NA
TGCAGTGCAATGCCCAGGGGGCCGTCCTACGAGCAGTACTTC
CSAMPRGPSYEQYF
>TRBJ2-3|TRBV27|TRBD1|NA
TGTGCCAGCATCGGCCCCGGGACAGGCTTATCAGATACGCAGTATTTT
CASIGPGTGLSDTQYF
>TRBJ1-2|TRBV5-1|NA|few
TGCGCCAGCAGCTTACCACAGGAGAGTTATGGCTACACCTTC
CASSLPQESYGYTF
>TRBJ2-1|TRBV20-1|TRBD1|few
TGCAGTGCGACAACGACAGGGGCCAGCTTCAATGAGCAGTTCTTC
CSATTTGASFNEQFF
>TRBJ2-2|TRBV7-9|NA|few
TGTGCCAGCAGCTTTCTGCTTGCAACTACCGGGGAGCTGTTTTTT
CASSFLLATTGELFF
>TRBJ2-5|TRBV5-1|TRBD2|many
TGCGCCAGCAGCACCACAGCGGGGAAAGAGACCCAGTACTTC
CASSTTAGKETQYF
>TRBJ2-3|TRBV12-3/TRBV12-4|NA|few
TGTGCCAGCAGCTTCTCGACGGGTTACACAGATACGCAGTATTTT
CASSFSTGYTDTQYF
>TRBJ1-4|TRBV6-1|NA|few
TGTGCCAGCAGAACCCACTGGGACCCTAATGAAAAACTGTTTTTT
CASRTHWDPNEKLFF
>TRBJ2-1|TRBV24-1|TRBD1|NA
TGTGCCACCAGTGATTCTGGCAGGGGGCTCGTCCATGAGCAGTTCTTC
CATSDSGRGLVHEQFF
>TRBJ2-2|TRBV7-9|NA|NA
TGTGCCAGCAGCTTATCAGGGGGGGCCGTCGGGGAGCTGTTTTTT
CASSLSGGAVGELFF
>TRBJ1-5|TRBV12-5|NA|NA
TGTGCTAGTGGTTTACAGGGAGGTAATCAGCCCCAGCATTTT
CASGLQGGNQPQHF
>TRBJ2-1|TRBV11-2|NA|NA
TGTGCCAGCAGCTTAATAGGGCGGGTCCCCTACAATGAGCAGTTCTTC
CASSLIGRVPYNEQFF
>TRBJ2-3|TRBV5-1|TRBD2|NA
TGCGCCAGCAGCAGGGGGGCGGGAGGGCCCTCGGATACGCAGTATTTT
CASSRGAGGPSDTQYF
>TRBJ1-2|TRBV10-3|TRBD1|NA
TGTGCCATCAGTGAGACAGGGGACTATGGCTACACCTTC
CAISETGDYGYTF
>TRBJ2-1|TRBV14|NA|many
TGTGCCAGCAGCCCCGGAGGGTCCTACAATGAGCAGTTCTTC
CASSPGGSYNEQFF
>TRBJ2-7|TRBV10-3|TRBD1|few
TGTGCCATCAGGGGACAGGGGTACGAGCAGTACTTC
CAIRGQGYEQYF
>TRBJ2-7|TRBV20-1|NA|few
TGCAGTGCCTATGCCGACAGTACCTACGAGCAGTACTTC
CSAYADSTYEQYF
>TRBJ2-3|TRBV6-5|NA|NA
TGTGCCAGCAGTTACAGTTGGGGATTGGGCACAGATACGCAGTATTTT
CASSYSWGLGTDTQYF
>TRBJ2-1|TRBV15|NA|few
TGTGCCACCAGCGCAACCCCCGGGACTGGGTACAATGAGCAGTTCTTC
CATSATPGTGYNEQFF
>TRBJ2-5|TRBV11-2|NA|once
TGTGCCAGCAGCTTAGGAGCACAGGGCTACGAGACCCAGTACTTC
CASSLGAQGYETQYF
>TRBJ1-2|TRBV9|TRBD1|few
TGTGCCAGCTTCGACAGGGCCGAGGGCTACACCTTC
CASFDRAEGYTF
>TRBJ2-2|TRBV4-1|NA|few
TGCGCCAGCAGCCAAGATGTAAACAGGGTAACCACCGGGGAGCTGTTTTTT
CASSQDVNRVTTGELFF
>TRBJ2-2|TRBV5-1|TRBD1|NA
TGCGCCAGCAGCTTGGTACCCCCGGGACAGGGAAGCACCGGGGAGCTGTTTTTT
CASSLVPPGQGSTGELFF
>TRBJ1-1|TRBV4-2|NA|NA
TGTGCCAGCAGCCAAGTAGGCCTCGGCACTGAAGCTTTCTTT
CASSQVGLGTEAFF
>TRBJ1-1|TRBV12-3/TRBV12-4|NA|few
TGTGCCAGCAGTTTTCTCCAGCCGGCTTTCTTT
CASSFLQPAFF
>TRBJ2-3|TRBV20-1|TRBD2|NA
TGCAGTGCTAGGACGGGAGGAGGTGCAGATACGCAGTATTTT
CSARTGGGADTQYF
>TRBJ2-1|TRBV6-2/TRBV6-3|NA|few
TGTGCCAGCAGTGCTGGGGGGCCTTGGGAGCAGTTCTTC
CASSAGGPWEQFF
>TRBJ2-3|TRBV27|NA|many
TGTGCCAGCAGCCCCTCGTTAGGTACGCAGTATTTT
CASSPSLGTQYF
>TRBJ2-1|TRBV11-1|NA|NA
TGTGCCAGCAGCTTACAGGGTAACTCCTACAATGAGCAGTTCTTC
CASSLQGNSYNEQFF
>TRBJ2-7|TRBV12-3/TRBV12-4|TRBD2|NA
TGTGCCAGCAAGCGGGGGAACTACGAGCAGTACTTC
CASKRGNYEQYF
>TRBJ2-1|TRBV12-3/TRBV12-4|TRBD1|few
TGTGCCAGCAGTAGAGCCTTGGACAGGTCCTACAATGAGCAGTTCTTC
CASSRALDRSYNEQFF
>TRBJ1-4|TRBV20-1|TRBD1|few
TGCAGTGCTAGTGATCGAAACAGGGGAAGCGAAAAACTGTTTTTT
CSASDRNRGSEKLFF
>TRBJ2-7|TRBV20-1|TRBD2|few
TGCAGTGCCTCACTAGCGGGAGCTCCATACGAGCAGTACTTC
CSASLAGAPYEQYF
>TRBJ2-3|TRBV5-1|NA|NA
TGCGCCAGCAGCACGGGGGCAGATACGCAGTATTTT
CASSTGADTQYF
>TRBJ1-5|TRBV12-3/TRBV12-4|TRBD1|NA
TGTGCCAGCAGGGGGACAGGGACCCAGCCCCAGCATTTT
CASRGTGTQPQHF
>TRBJ1-1|TRBV7-9|NA|NA
TGTGCCAGCTTGAATGGGGGCTGGAACACTGAAGCTTTCTTT
CASLNGGWNTEAFF
>TRBJ2-5|TRBV6-2/TRBV6-3|NA|NA
TGTGCCAGCACGTCGCGTTCCGAGACCCAGTACTTC
CASTSRSETQYF
>TRBJ1-3|TRBV3-1|NA|NA
TGTGCCAGCAGCGAATTGCGACGGAGCTCTGGAAACACCATATATTTT
CASSELRRSSGNTIYF